The rows below give T cell receptor beta chains drawn from one sample of a study of shared clonotypes between healthy human individuals. Clones were sequenced by immunoSEQ multiplex PCR, and TCRdb holds only the in-frame ones, with some missing. The sample has some 2,100,000 clones; nearly 97% are singletons. The specimen was naive CD4+ T cells sorted from blood. The receptors derive from a man younger than 30 in good health. Each CDR3 is given without its conserved first and last residue.

>TRBV5-1|TRBJ1-4
ASSAGQATTNEKLF
>TRBV28|TRBJ1-2
ASSLRSRVNLYT
>TRBV7-2|TRBJ1-4
ASSLPPGSANEKLF
>TRBV6-1|TRBJ1-1
ASSDHWTEAF
>TRBV15|TRBJ2-2
ATSRDSTASGELF
>TRBV6-5|TRBJ2-5
ASSYIESGTQY
>TRBV28|TRBJ1-2
ASTPGGSYSIRGYT
>TRBV6-1|TRBJ2-2
ASSVPGGGTGELF
>TRBV28|TRBJ2-4
ASSFRGGIDDIQY
>TRBV11-2|TRBJ1-1
ASSLVSEAF
>TRBV5-6|TRBJ1-2
ASSKGQGNYGYT
>TRBV5-1|TRBJ2-3
ASSRTTPSTDTQY
>TRBV6-1|TRBJ1-2
ASSEAPGGGNGYT
>TRBV9|TRBJ1-6
ASSVADRGPSPLH
>TRBV30|TRBJ1-3
AWSTGIGNTIY
>TRBV2|TRBJ1-1
ASTLGGNTEAF
>TRBV10-3|TRBJ1-1
AISEGLNTEAF
>TRBV6-5|TRBJ2-1
ASSYSGTSSNEQF
>TRBV10-3|TRBJ1-5
AISAMDSRNQPQH
>TRBV7-2|TRBJ1-4
ASSLLTGGQLF
>TRBV2|TRBJ1-2
ASSESRTYGYT
>TRBV5-4|TRBJ1-3
ASSQGLLNGNTIY
>TRBV6-5|TRBJ1-5
ASSSGQTNPNQPQH
>TRBV5-1|TRBJ1-2
ASSPGTETYGYT
>TRBV30|TRBJ2-7
AWRIDSVSYEQY
>TRBV7-9|TRBJ2-7
ASSPRVSYEQY
>TRBV10-3|TRBJ2-7
AISFGHRAYEQY
>TRBV19|TRBJ1-6
ATSLGEGTGVQSPLH
>TRBV5-1|TRBJ2-7
ASSLARRLAGKSYEQY
>TRBV23-1|TRBJ1-3
ASSPRGRGSGNTIY
>TRBV6-5|TRBJ1-1
ASNQGGTEAF
>TRBV5-8|TRBJ2-7
ASSLIGTGIYEQY
>TRBV4-3|TRBJ2-3
ASSQGPATDTQY
>TRBV18|TRBJ1-3
ASSPLSAGLSGNTIY
>TRBV18|TRBJ2-7
ASSPATGGAYEQY